These 23 T cell receptor beta chains came from one sample sequenced in a study of shared clonotypes between healthy human individuals. Sequenced by immunoSEQ multiplex PCR; TCRdb stores in-frame clones only, minus some. The data show about 2.5 million clones, under 95% seen once. Material: naive CD4+ T cells from PBMCs. The subset is: CD45RA+ positively selected. Every receptor here comes from a young man in good health. Some clones in this sample may be carry-over from other donors' samples.

This clone was seen just once. V and J are TRBV6-1 and TRBJ2-7; D is uncertain. CDR1 is MNHNS and CDR2 is SASEGT in the germline V gene. CDR3 size: 14 residues. Trimming stripped 7 bases from V and 2 bases from J, with 15 bases between. The CDR3 spells CASNNIGFPYEQYF. In DNA, the CDR3 is TGTGCCAGCAATAACATAGGATTCCCCTACGAGCAGTACTTC.

This clone is a singleton in its sample. The V and J genes are TRBV10-3 and TRBJ1-4; a weak D match, TRBD1 (6 bases). The CDR3 consists of 13 residues. The ends were cut back, 6 bases at V and 3 bases at J, with 8 bases in the middle. Germline V gene sequence: CDR1 ENHRY, CDR2 SYGVKD. CDR3: CAIRGGPNEKLFF. Here the CDR3 DNA reads TGTGCCATCAGGGGGGGGCCTAATGAAAAACTGTTTTTT.

The V and J genes are TRBV6-5 and TRBJ1-5; D perhaps matches TRBD1 (5 bases). The germline CDR1 and CDR2 sequences are MNHEY and SVGAGI. The CDR3 runs 16 residues. V was cut by 4 bases and J by 4 bases, with 17 bases left in between. CDR3 amino acids: CASSSQFGGRNQPQHF. As DNA, the CDR3 is TGTGCCAGCAGTTCCCAATTCGGGGGACGTAATCAGCCCCAGCATTTT.

This sequence joins TRBV29-1 and TRBJ2-3; possible D gene TRBD1, 5 bases. Trimming took 3 bases from V and 0 from J, leaving 10 bases between them. The length of the CDR3 is 14 residues. The germline gives CDR1 SQVTM, CDR2 ANQGSEA. The CDR3 nucleotides read TGCAGCGTTGAGAATTCAGGGAGCACAGATACGCAGTATTTT. It yields the protein CSVENSGSTDTQYF.

V is TRBV2 and J is TRBJ1-3, with no clear D. The V and J ends lost 6 bases and 3 bases respectively, with 6 bases between them. The CDR3 runs to 12 residues. Looked up from germline, CDR1 is SNHLY and CDR2 is FYNNEI. CDR3 nucleotides: TGTGCCAGCAGGGTATTTGGAAACACCATATATTTT. Protein product: CASRVFGNTIYF.

The chain combines TRBV28 with TRBJ1-3; 7 nucleotides align to TRBD1. After removal of 4 bases from V and 1 base from J, the junction contained 4 bases not matched to a gene. The length of the CDR3 is 15 residues. Germline lookup yields CDR1 MDHEN and CDR2 SYDVKM. CDR3 sequence reads: CASSSRTGSGNTIYF. CDR3 coding DNA: TGTGCCAGCAGTTCCCGGACAGGTTCTGGAAACACCATATATTTT.

J is TRBJ2-1 and V is TRBV7-8; 8 bases map to TRBD1. Germline loops: CDR1 SGHVS, CDR2 FQNEAQ. Trimming removed 4 bases from V and 7 bases from J; junction bases left unmatched: 12. This CDR3 has 16 residues. The CDR3 nucleotides read TGTGCCAGCAGCTCCAGGACAGGGCCATCGGGAAATGAGCAGTTCTTC. It is translated as CASSSRTGPSGNEQFF.

The V gene is TRBV6-5, the J gene TRBJ2-7; D is perhaps TRBD1 (5 bases). The V gene lost 0 bases and the J gene lost 4 bases, with 13 bases spanning the gap. The CDR3 sequence is 15 residues long. Germline V lookup: CDR1 MNHEY, CDR2 SVGAGI. The CDR3 nucleotides read TGTGCCAGCAGTTACTCGGACACTGCCGGGTACGAGCAGTACTTC. Amino acids: CASSYSDTAGYEQYF.

V is TRBV4-3 and J is TRBJ2-3; 11 positions match TRBD1. Germline CDR1 is LGHNA and CDR2 is YSLEER. With 0 bases clipped from V and 3 bases from J, the junction kept 2 bases outside the gene matches. This CDR3 has 16 residues. The CDR3 nucleotides are TGCGCCAGCAGCCAAGAGGGGACAGGGGGAACAGATACGCAGTATTTT. Protein: CASSQEGTGGTDTQYF.

CDR3 in amino acids: CASRKLAGLYNEQFF. The CDR3 coding sequence is TGTGCCAGCAGAAAACTAGCGGGGCTTTACAATGAGCAGTTCTTC. This chain connects TRBV6-5 to TRBJ2-1; TRBD2 agrees at 10 bases. The CDR3 consists of 15 residues. The germline V gene encodes CDR1 MNHEY and CDR2 SVGAGI. V shed 6 bases and J 4 bases; nucleotides not matched to a gene: 6.

The chain joins TRBV6-4 to TRBJ2-3, with a tentative D call TRBD2 (5 bases). Germline V gives CDR1 MRHNA, CDR2 SNTAGT. The CDR3 runs 15 residues. The V end lost 6 bases, the J end lost 4 bases, and 17 bases lay between the germline ends. CDR3 loop: CASSDYGMDPDTQYF. Written as DNA, the CDR3 is TGTGCCAGCAGCGATTACGGGATGGACCCAGATACGCAGTATTTT.

The chain is built from TRBV7-9 and TRBJ2-5; 9 nucleotides agree with TRBD1. The trim removed 1 base at V and 1 base at J, leaving 4 bases unmatched. This CDR3 region has 16 residues. The germline V gene has CDR1 SEHNR and CDR2 FQNEAQ (reference sequence). CDR3 residues: CASSLGDRGVQETQYF. Written as DNA, the CDR3 is TGTGCCAGCAGCTTAGGTGACAGGGGGGTCCAAGAGACCCAGTACTTC.

The chain employs TRBV19 and TRBJ2-7; perhaps TRBD1 as D (6 bases). The V end was cut by 5 bases, the J end by 4 bases, with 21 bases between. CDR1 LNHDA and CDR2 SQIVND come from the germline V gene (reference sequence). The CDR3 totals 16 residues. The CDR3 is CASSLKGPDRRYEQYF. In nucleotides, the CDR3 is TGTGCCAGTAGTCTCAAAGGACCAGACAGGCGATACGAGCAGTACTTC.

This clone came up once. The V and J genes are TRBV5-4 and TRBJ1-4, with D unresolved. The CDR3 sequence is 15 residues long. V shed 5 bases and J shed 0 bases, with 11 bases lying between them. CDR1 SGHNT and CDR2 YYREEE come from the germline V gene (reference sequence). CDR3 nucleotide sequence: TGTGCCAGCAGTCACGCAGAAGCAACTAATGAAAAACTGTTTTTT. This encodes CASSHAEATNEKLFF.

This chain links TRBV21-1 with TRBJ2-7; TRBD1 is the table's D call, not checked against the DNA. TRBV21-1 is a recognized pseudogene. This CDR3 contains 15 residues. The CDR3 sequence is CASSTQTRPSYEQYF. The CDR3 DNA follows: TGTGCCAGCAGCACCCAGACACGGCCTTCCTACGAGCAGTACTTC.

This chain links TRBV5-1 with TRBJ2-2; 9 bases line up with TRBD2. Germline lookup yields CDR1 SGHRS and CDR2 YFSETQ. This CDR3 spans 16 amino acids. The J segment lost 1 base and the V segment lost 4 bases, leaving 5 bases of the junction unmatched. In DNA form, the CDR3 reads TGCGCCAGCAGCCTAAGGACTAGCGTGAACACCGGGGAGCTGTTTTTT. Its translation: CASSLRTSVNTGELFF.

This clone was detected a few times. The chain has TRBV18 and TRBJ2-3, with no clear D. The CDR3 has 15 amino acids. CDR1 is KGHSH and CDR2 is LQKENI in the germline V gene. V was shortened by 1 base and J by 2 bases, with 10 bases between the two germline ends. Here the CDR3 DNA reads TGTGCCAGCTCACCACAACCTCCAGTCACAGATACGCAGTATTTT. Residues: CASSPQPPVTDTQYF. The full variable domain, completed using reference TRBV18 and TRBJ2-3, is NAGVMQNPRHLVRRRGQEARLRCSPMKGHSHVYWYRQLPEEGLKFMVYLQKENIIDESGMPKERFSAEFPKEGPSILRIQQVVRGDSAAYFCASSPQPPVTDTQYFGPGTRLTVL.

CDR3 DNA: TGTGCCAGCAGCTTAACGGCGACTAGCGGCCCCACAGATACGCAGTATTTT. Amino acid sequence: CASSLTATSGPTDTQYF. The rearrangement joins TRBV11-2 to TRBJ2-3; 9 bases match TRBD2. The CDR3 is 17 amino acids. V lost 2 bases, J lost 2 bases, and 8 bases stayed unmatched. CDR1 and CDR2 (germline): SGHAT, FQNNGV.

The CDR3 reads CSVKAPSGPNYEQYF. The CDR3 DNA follows: TGCAGCGTTAAAGCGCCCTCAGGACCCAACTACGAGCAGTACTTC. The V call is TRBV29-1, the J call TRBJ2-7; D ambiguous. The length of the CDR3 is 15 residues. Germline CDR1 is SQVTM and CDR2 is ANQGSEA. V lost 5 bases and J 3 bases, leaving 20 bases between the germline ends.

V and J are TRBV28 and TRBJ2-1, with D perhaps given as TRBD1 or TRBD2 (5 bases each). The V gene lost 4 bases and the J gene lost 11 bases, with 12 bases spanning the gap. The CDR3 covers 12 residues. Germline CDR1 reads MDHEN; CDR2 reads SYDVKM. CDR3 coding DNA: TGTGCCAGCAGTTCCGGGACCCCCAAGCAGTTCTTC. Its translation is CASSSGTPKQFF.

This clone showed up just once. V and J are TRBV5-4 and TRBJ2-3, with a weak D call TRBD2 (5 bases). The CDR3 is 14 residues long. CDR1 is SGHNT, CDR2 YYREEE, per germline (reference sequence). V was shortened by 2 bases and J by 3 bases, with 10 bases between the two germline ends. The CDR3 sequence is CASSFGKGTDTQYF. The CDR3 DNA sequence: TGTGCCAGCAGCTTCGGGAAAGGGACAGATACGCAGTATTTT.

V and J are TRBV5-6 and TRBJ2-1; D is undetermined. The CDR3 covers 15 residues. Germline V gives CDR1 SGHDT, CDR2 YYEEEE. With 3 bases removed from V and 8 bases from J, the gap between germline ends came to 18 bases. CDR3 residues: CASSSLAYSRHEQFF. CDR3 bases: TGTGCCAGCAGCTCACTCGCTTATTCGAGGCATGAGCAGTTCTTC.

To note about this clone: Other DNA sequences of this sample code for an identical CDR3. The rearrangement links TRBV18 to TRBJ1-5, with 11 bases lining up with TRBD1. Germline V gene sequence: CDR1 KGHSH, CDR2 LQKENI. This CDR3 comprises 15 residues. The V and J ends lost 3 bases and 4 bases, in that order; junction bases with no gene match: 2. The CDR3 loop is CASSPGTGGNQPQHF. The DNA of the CDR3 is TGTGCCAGCTCACCGGGGACAGGGGGTAATCAGCCCCAGCATTTT.